What follows is one T cell receptor (beta chain) and its context. This specimen belongs to a study of T-cell reconstitution after alpha-beta-depleted transplantation in children. The CDR3 contains 14 residues. Germline V gene sequence: CDR1 SQVTM, CDR2 ANQGSEA. After removal of 2 bases from V and 8 bases from J, the junction contained 7 bases not matched to a gene. The TCRbeta library incorporated unique molecular identifiers. TCRdb fed the PCR reads into MiXCR, producing one record per CDR3 protein. The sample lists approximately 640,000 distinct CDR3 sequences, approximately 16% occurring once. The sequences come from PBMCs from the stem cell graft donor, collected from the stem cell graft. The chain couples TRBV29-1 to TRBJ2-3, with 10 bases aligning to TRBD2. This TCR was recovered from a human donor who donated a stem cell graft to a child with acute myeloid leukemia. As DNA, the CDR3 is TGCAGCGTTGAATGGGTAGCGGGGGGAGCTACGCAGTATTTT. Its translation: CSVEWVAGGATQYF.